The next 30 T cell receptor beta chains were all read from a single sample in a study of T cell changes during pregnancy in multiple sclerosis. The data were produced by immunoSEQ multiplex PCR, yet TCRdb's version contains in-frame clones alone and is incomplete. The sample has around 69,000 clones; approximately 91% are singletons. Sequences were derived from peripheral blood, sampled in the third trimester of pregnancy. The source is a female donor with multiple sclerosis, enrolled in a pregnancy study.

In this sample, this clone turned up once. The chain links TRBV5-1 to TRBJ2-4; TRBD1 agrees at 9 bases. Germline V lookup: CDR1 SGHRS, CDR2 YFSETQ. Trimming at V came to 0 bases and at J to 9 bases, leaving 7 bases not matched to a gene. The CDR3 is 15 residues long. CDR3 DNA: TGCGCCAGCAGCTTGGAAGGACAGGGGAGGACCATTCAGTACTTC. This encodes CASSLEGQGRTIQYF.

The rearrangement joins TRBV10-1 to TRBJ2-3; weak D call: TRBD1 (6 bases). From germline, CDR1 is WNHNN and CDR2 SYGVQD (reference sequence). CDR3 length: 13 residues. Trimming shortened V by 6 bases and J by 8 bases, and 15 bases separated the two germline ends. The CDR3 reads CASSAGQTGTQYF. CDR3 bases: TGCGCCAGCAGCGCTGGACAGACCGGTACGCAGTATTTT.

The chain recombines TRBV2 with TRBJ2-1; TRBD1 agrees at 9 bases. V gave up 6 bases and J gave up 8 bases; unmatched junction bases: 2. Germline-derived CDR1 and CDR2 are SNHLY and FYNNEI. The CDR3 runs 12 residues. CDR3 DNA: TGTGCCAGCAGAGACAGGGGGGATGAGCAGTTCTTC. It translates to CASRDRGDEQFF.

The genes are TRBV15 and TRBJ2-5, with 9 bases matching TRBD1. The germline V gene encodes CDR1 LNHNV and CDR2 YYDKDF (reference sequence). Losses at the gene ends were 6 bases for V and 5 bases for J; bases not matched to a gene: 10. The CDR3 runs 15 residues. CDR3 in amino acids: CATRTGTGWEETQYF. Here the CDR3 DNA reads TGTGCCACCAGGACCGGGACAGGGTGGGAGGAGACCCAGTACTTC.

In this sample, this clone turned up a few times. The rearrangement links TRBV6-1 to TRBJ1-2; D call uncertain. V gave up 0 bases and J gave up 1 base, with 6 bases separating them. This CDR3 is 14 amino acids long. Per the germline V gene, CDR1 is MNHNS and CDR2 is SASEGT. The CDR3: CASSEASGNYGYTF. The DNA of the CDR3 is TGTGCCAGCAGTGAAGCGTCGGGTAACTATGGCTACACCTTC.

V is TRBV5-1 and J is TRBJ1-1, with D unclear. V shed 2 bases and J shed 7 bases, with 15 bases lying between them. This CDR3 comprises 14 residues. CDR1 is SGHRS, CDR2 YFSETQ, per germline. Here the CDR3 DNA reads TGCGCCAGCAGCTTATCGGGTCGAACGGATGAAGCTTTCTTT. Amino acids: CASSLSGRTDEAFF.

This chain links TRBV2 with TRBJ2-7; D might be TRBD2 (5 bases). Germline assignment: CDR1 SNHLY and CDR2 FYNNEI. Trimming removed 5 bases from V and 9 bases from J, with 14 bases in between. The CDR3 totals 12 residues. This CDR3 reads CASSSDISGQYF. The CDR3 bases are TGTGCCAGCAGTAGCGACATAAGCGGGCAGTACTTC. Based on the CDR3 plus reference TRBV2 and TRBJ2-7, the full variable domain is EPEVTQTPSHQVTQMGQEVILRCVPISNHLYFYWYRQILGQKVEFLVSFYNNEISEKSEIFDDQFSVERPDGSNFTLKIRSTKLEDSAMYFCASSSDISGQYFGPGTRLTVT.

V usage is TRBV6-1 and J usage is TRBJ1-2, with D perhaps TRBD1 (6 bases). The CDR3 runs to 14 residues. CDR1 MNHNS and CDR2 SASEGT come from the germline V gene. V was shortened by 8 bases and J by 4 bases, with 17 bases between the two germline ends. DNA for the CDR3: TGTGCCAGCGGCCGGGGGGGCAGCCTCTATGGCTACACCTTC. As protein: CASGRGGSLYGYTF.

This clone was seen only a few times. This chain connects TRBV4-1 to TRBJ2-1; 7 bases align to TRBD1. Unmatched junction bases numbered 7, after V lost 5 bases and J lost 6 bases. The CDR3 is 14 residues long. CDR1 and CDR2 from the germline V gene are MGHRA and YSYEKL. The DNA for the CDR3 is TGCGCCAGCAGCTTAATACGGGACAGCAATGAGCAGTTCTTC. Protein product: CASSLIRDSNEQFF.

A single count supports this clone. This rearrangement joins TRBV29-1 to TRBJ1-4, with D possibly being TRBD1 (5 bases). Trimming shortened V by 8 bases and J by 6 bases, and 13 bases separated the two germline ends. The CDR3 is 12 residues long. The V gene's germline CDR1 is SQVTM and CDR2 ANQGSEA. The CDR3 sequence: CSLLGADEKLFF. The CDR3 nucleotides are TGCAGCCTTCTAGGGGCGGATGAAAAACTGTTTTTT.

This clone was observed a few times. This chain joins TRBV4-2 and TRBJ1-1; D is ambiguous. Trimming shortened V by 0 bases and J by 1 base, and 12 bases separated the two germline ends. The CDR3 extends over 16 amino acids. Per germline, CDR1 LGHNA and CDR2 YNFKEQ. The CDR3 region is CASSQDLDGENTEAFF. The CDR3 DNA reads TGTGCCAGCAGCCAAGATCTAGACGGGGAGAACACTGAAGCTTTCTTT.

The chain combines TRBV5-4 with TRBJ1-4; tentative D call: TRBD1 (5 bases). Trimming cost V 1 base and J 8 bases, with 9 bases left between them. This CDR3 has 13 residues. Germline V CDR1 and CDR2: SGHNT, YYREEE (reference sequence). DNA for the CDR3: TGTGCCAGCAGCTTGAGGGGTGGGGAAAAACTGTTTTTT. This sequence encodes CASSLRGGEKLFF.

V is TRBV6-1 and J is TRBJ2-5; 10 positions agree with TRBD2. The CDR3 consists of 18 residues. With V trimmed by 4 bases and J by 3 bases, 14 bases remained unmatched. Germline V lookup: CDR1 MNHNS, CDR2 SASEGT. In DNA form, the CDR3 reads TGTGCCAGCAGTGGTATAGGGTTAGCGGGGGGCCTAGAAGAGACCCAGTACTTC. Translation gives CASSGIGLAGGLEETQYF.

This clone was found once. DNA of the CDR3: TGTGCCAGCAGCTTAGGCGGTCTAAACACCATATATTTT. Translating gives CASSLGGLNTIYF. The J gene is TRBJ1-3, the V gene TRBV7-6; D is undetermined. This CDR3 is built from 13 residues. Germline loops: CDR1 SGHVS, CDR2 FNYEAQ. V dropped 1 base and J dropped 6 bases, with 7 bases sitting between them.

The V and J genes are TRBV18 and TRBJ1-4, with D hard to call. From germline, CDR1 is KGHSH and CDR2 LQKENI. V lost 0 bases, J lost 7 bases, and 9 bases lay in between. The CDR3 extends over 14 amino acids. The CDR3 spells CASSPPGVSEKLFF. Written as DNA, the CDR3 is TGTGCCAGCTCACCACCCGGGGTCAGTGAAAAACTGTTTTTT. Together with reference TRBV18 and TRBJ1-4, the CDR3 gives the full variable domain: NAGVMQNPRHLVRRRGQEARLRCSPMKGHSHVYWYRQLPEEGLKFMVYLQKENIIDESGMPKERFSAEFPKEGPSILRIQQVVRGDSAAYFCASSPPGVSEKLFFGSGTQLSVL.

This chain joins TRBV11-2 and TRBJ1-1; possible D gene TRBD1, 6 bases. Trimming left V 5 bases short and J 2 bases short, with 15 bases between. The CDR3 has 15 amino acids. Germline V gene lookup returns CDR1 SGHAT and CDR2 FQNNGV. The CDR3 loop is CASSPTTGENTEAFF. DNA for the CDR3: TGTGCCAGCAGCCCGACGACAGGAGAAAACACTGAAGCTTTCTTT.

The chain couples TRBV7-9 to TRBJ2-5; D is undetermined. The germline V gene has CDR1 SEHNR and CDR2 FQNEAQ (reference sequence). Trimming cost V 3 bases and J 5 bases, with 13 bases left between them. CDR3 length equals 14 residues. CDR3 sequence reads: CASSFPLVSETQYF. The CDR3 nucleotides read TGTGCCAGCAGCTTTCCCCTTGTTTCGGAGACCCAGTACTTC.

This chain joins TRBV19 and TRBJ2-2; D may be TRBD1 (6 bases). Trimming pared 7 bases from V and 4 bases from J, leaving 19 bases between. CDR1 and CDR2 from the germline V gene are LNHDA and SQIVND (reference sequence). The CDR3 runs 16 residues. The CDR3 coding sequence is TGTGCCAGTAAAATACCAGGGGACGGAGGCACCGGGGAGCTGTTTTTT. Amino acid sequence: CASKIPGDGGTGELFF.

The chain links TRBV9 to TRBJ2-5; D not certain. Between the trimmed V and J ends, which lost 3 bases and 2 bases, there was a span of 8 bases. This CDR3 region has 13 residues. Germline CDR1 reads SGDLS; CDR2 reads YYNGEE. The CDR3 DNA is TGTGCCAGCAGCGGTCTATTACAAGAGACCCAGTACTTC. Translating gives CASSGLLQETQYF.

This chain connects TRBV27 to TRBJ1-5; 9 bases agree with TRBD1. CDR1 is MNHEY, CDR2 SMNVEV, per germline (reference sequence). V was pared by 5 bases and J by 5 bases, with 4 bases of the junction left unmatched. The CDR3 is made up of 14 amino acids. The CDR3 loop is CASSPDRGYQPQHF. CDR3 DNA sequence: TGTGCCAGCAGTCCGGACAGGGGCTATCAGCCCCAGCATTTT.

The chain links TRBV5-8 to TRBJ2-5, with D unresolved. Germline V gives CDR1 SGHTS, CDR2 YDEGEE. Trimming took off 2 bases at V and 0 bases at J, with 5 bases between the two ends. The CDR3 covers 13 residues. CDR3 coding DNA: TGTGCCAGCAGCTTTCTGTACCAAGAGACCCAGTACTTC. Protein: CASSFLYQETQYF.

The CDR3 nucleotides are TGCGCCAGCAGCTCAAGACTAGCGGGGCTCTCCCTTAGCACAGATACGCAGTATTTT. Translated, it gives CASSSRLAGLSLSTDTQYF. The chain joins TRBV5-1 to TRBJ2-3; 11 bases are a match to TRBD2. Germline V gene sequence: CDR1 SGHRS, CDR2 YFSETQ. J lost 0 bases, V lost 3 bases, and 12 bases had no gene match. This CDR3 has 19 residues.

The chain combines TRBV27 with TRBJ1-5; 8 bases line up with TRBD1. Looked up from germline, CDR1 is MNHEY and CDR2 is SMNVEV (reference sequence). CDR3 size: 15 residues. After removal of 5 bases from V and 1 base from J, the junction contained 4 bases not matched to a gene. This CDR3 is CASSRQGYSNQPQHF. DNA for the CDR3: TGTGCCAGCAGTAGACAGGGGTACAGCAATCAGCCCCAGCATTTT.

This chain links TRBV11-2 with TRBJ2-1; D perhaps matches TRBD2 (7 bases). Trimming shortened V by 5 bases and J by 0 bases, and 20 bases separated the two germline ends. The CDR3 contains 18 residues. The germline V gene has CDR1 SGHAT and CDR2 FQNNGV. Here the CDR3 DNA reads TGTGCCAGCAGCGGGGGGGCTCGCTCATCTTTCTCCTACAATGAGCAGTTCTTC. This gives the protein CASSGGARSSFSYNEQFF. Together with reference TRBV11-2 and TRBJ2-1, the CDR3 gives the full variable domain: EAGVAQSPRYKIIEKRQSVAFWCNPISGHATLYWYQQILGQGPKLLIQFQNNGVVDDSQLPKDRFSAERLKGVDSTLKIQPAKLEDSAVYLCASSGGARSSFSYNEQFFGPGTRLTVL.

V and J are TRBV27 and TRBJ1-5; no reliable D call. The CDR3 spans 15 residues. The germline V gene encodes CDR1 MNHEY and CDR2 SMNVEV (reference sequence). The V and J ends lost 9 bases and 2 bases respectively, with 17 bases between them. CDR3 amino acids: CASTPSGEGNQPQHF. For the CDR3, the DNA is TGTGCCAGTACCCCCAGCGGGGAGGGCAATCAGCCCCAGCATTTT.

The chain joins TRBV9 to TRBJ2-1; 9 bases fit TRBD2. Looked up from germline, CDR1 is SGDLS and CDR2 is YYNGEE. The CDR3 spans 14 residues. Losses at the gene ends were 0 bases for V and 8 bases for J; bases not matched to a gene: 3. CDR3 in amino acids: CASSVGAGGDEQFF. DNA of the CDR3: TGTGCCAGCAGCGTAGGGGCGGGGGGGGATGAGCAGTTCTTC.

The V and J genes are TRBV23-1 and TRBJ2-3; possibly TRBD1 for D (5 bases). TRBV23-1 is an ORF, with its function uncertain. V was pared by 6 bases and J by 2 bases, with 18 bases between. This CDR3 comprises 16 residues. The DNA of the CDR3 is TGCGCCAGCAGCCCACAGGCATTACTCTACACAGATACGCAGTATTTT. Protein product: CASSPQALLYTDTQYF.

The chain employs TRBV6-6 and TRBJ2-7, with D possibly matching TRBD1 (6 bases). V was shortened by 2 bases and J by 7 bases, with 18 bases between the two germline ends. This CDR3 has 15 residues. In germline, CDR1 is MNHNY, CDR2 SVGAGI (reference sequence). The CDR3, as DNA: TGTGCCAGCAGTTACCGCCGGGACACCGCGTGGGAGCAGTACTTC. Translating it yields CASSYRRDTAWEQYF.

The chain uses TRBV27 and TRBJ2-1, with 15 bases that match TRBD2. CDR3 length: 14 residues. The V and J ends lost 6 bases and 10 bases, in that order; junction bases with no gene match: 4. Germline V CDR1 and CDR2: MNHEY, SMNVEV (reference sequence). This CDR3 is CASRGLAGGVEQFF. The CDR3 DNA reads TGTGCCAGCAGGGGACTAGCGGGGGGTGTGGAGCAGTTCTTC.

The chain carries TRBV27 and TRBJ1-2; 8 nucleotides agree with TRBD1. The CDR3 spans 14 residues. The germline V gene encodes CDR1 MNHEY and CDR2 SMNVEV (reference sequence). V shed 2 bases, J shed 10 bases, and the junction held 9 bases outside the gene matches. CDR3 coding DNA: TGTGCCAGCAGTTTACAGGGGGCCGGATCTGTCTACACCTTC. Its translation: CASSLQGAGSVYTF.